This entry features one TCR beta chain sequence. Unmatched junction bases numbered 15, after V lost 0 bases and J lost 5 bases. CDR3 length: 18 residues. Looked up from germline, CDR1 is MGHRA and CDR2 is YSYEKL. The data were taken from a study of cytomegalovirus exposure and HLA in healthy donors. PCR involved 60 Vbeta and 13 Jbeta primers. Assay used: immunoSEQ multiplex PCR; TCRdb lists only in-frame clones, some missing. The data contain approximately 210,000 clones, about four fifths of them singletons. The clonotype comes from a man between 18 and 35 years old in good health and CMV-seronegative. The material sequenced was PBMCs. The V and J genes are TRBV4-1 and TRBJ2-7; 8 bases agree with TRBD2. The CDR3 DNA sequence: TGCGCCAGCAGCCAAGAGAGGGTCACAGCGGGAGCTCGGAACGAGCAGTACTTC. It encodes CASSQERVTAGARNEQYF.